This T cell receptor beta chain came from a study of response to subunit inactivated influenza vaccine. Regarding the study as a whole: Authors suggested few new T cells are recruited by each seasonal influenza vaccination.

TCRdb ran MiXCR on the RT-PCR reads and lists one entry per CDR3 protein. The sample yields 610,000 or so distinct CDR3 sequences, 14% seen once. To note about this clonotype: The antigen remains undetermined.

The CDR3 sequence is 17 residues long. CDR1 is KGHSH and CDR2 is LQKENI in the germline V gene. J lost 3 bases, V lost 3 bases, and 14 bases had no gene match. V is TRBV18 and J is TRBJ2-7; 7 bases align to TRBD1. Source: PBMCs from blood, taken 11 to 12 days after vaccination. The receptor's source is a man between 45 and 60 years old who received an inactivated influenza vaccine. CDR3 sequence reads: CASSPKVPGQNHYEQYF. Written as DNA, the CDR3 is TGTGCCAGCTCACCGAAGGTTCCGGGACAGAACCACTACGAGCAGTACTTC. Variable domain in full (rest from reference TRBV18 and TRBJ2-7): NAGVMQNPRHLVRRRGQEARLRCSPMKGHSHVYWYRQLPEEGLKFMVYLQKENIIDESGMPKERFSAEFPKEGPSILRIQQVVRGDSAAYFCASSPKVPGQNHYEQYFGPGTRLTVT.